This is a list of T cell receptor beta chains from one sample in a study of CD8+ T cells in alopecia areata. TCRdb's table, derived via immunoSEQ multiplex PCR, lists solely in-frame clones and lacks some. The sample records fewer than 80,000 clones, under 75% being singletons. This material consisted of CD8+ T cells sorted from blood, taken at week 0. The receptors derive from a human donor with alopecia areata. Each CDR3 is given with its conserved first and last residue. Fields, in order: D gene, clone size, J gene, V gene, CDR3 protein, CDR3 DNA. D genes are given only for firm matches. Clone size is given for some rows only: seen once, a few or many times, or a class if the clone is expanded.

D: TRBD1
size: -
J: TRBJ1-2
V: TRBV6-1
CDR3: CASSEAGTGNGYTF
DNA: TGTGCCAGCAGTGAAGCCGGGACAGGGAATGGCTACACCTTC

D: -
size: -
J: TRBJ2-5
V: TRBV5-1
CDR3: CASSSSGAETQYF
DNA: TGCGCCAGCAGCTCTTCAGGGGCCGAGACCCAGTACTTC

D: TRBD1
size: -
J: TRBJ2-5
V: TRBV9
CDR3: CASSGHDRGPQETQYF
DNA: TGTGCCAGCAGCGGTCACGACAGGGGACCCCAAGAGACCCAGTACTTC

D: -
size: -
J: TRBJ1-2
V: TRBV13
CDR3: CASSLGGERYRSNYGYTF
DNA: TGTGCCAGCAGCCTAGGGGGGGAACGCTACCGTTCTAACTATGGCTACACCTTC

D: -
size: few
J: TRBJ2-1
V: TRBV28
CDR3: CASGEQGTYNEQFF
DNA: TGTGCCAGCGGTGAACAGGGTACCTACAATGAGCAGTTCTTC

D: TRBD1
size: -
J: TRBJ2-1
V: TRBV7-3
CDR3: CASSPTGADEQFF
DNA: TGTGCCAGCAGCCCGACAGGGGCCGATGAGCAGTTCTTC

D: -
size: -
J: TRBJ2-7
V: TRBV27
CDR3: CASSPGSFNHEQYF
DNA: TGTGCCAGCAGTCCGGGGTCCTTTAATCACGAGCAGTACTTC

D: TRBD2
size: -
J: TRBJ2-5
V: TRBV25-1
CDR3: CASSESTTVAGEETQYF
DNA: TGTGCCAGCAGTGAATCCACGACAGTGGCGGGGGAAGAGACCCAGTACTTC

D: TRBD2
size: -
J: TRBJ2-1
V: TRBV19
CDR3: CASSNRLANEQFF
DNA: TGTGCCAGTAGTAACCGACTAGCAAATGAGCAGTTCTTC

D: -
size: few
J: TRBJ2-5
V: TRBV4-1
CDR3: CASSRYVDRSSETQYF
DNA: TGCGCCAGCAGCCGCTACGTCGACAGGTCTAGCGAGACCCAGTACTTC

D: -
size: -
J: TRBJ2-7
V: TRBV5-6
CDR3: CASESWDGSSYEQYF
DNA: TGTGCCAGCGAAAGTTGGGACGGTAGCTCCTACGAGCAGTACTTC

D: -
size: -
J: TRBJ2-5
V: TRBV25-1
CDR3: CASSDYIGVLGVETQYF
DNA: TGTGCCAGCAGTGACTACATCGGGGTGCTAGGAGTCGAGACCCAGTACTTC

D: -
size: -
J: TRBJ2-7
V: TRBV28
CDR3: CASTPVGESPYEQYF
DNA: TGTGCCAGCACCCCGGTTGGAGAATCACCCTACGAGCAGTACTTC

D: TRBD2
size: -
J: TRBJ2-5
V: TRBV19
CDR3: CASRAGGQETQYF
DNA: TGTGCCAGTAGAGCGGGAGGGCAAGAGACCCAGTACTTC

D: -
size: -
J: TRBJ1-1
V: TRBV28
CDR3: CASRVYSDTEAFF
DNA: TGTGCCAGCAGGGTATATAGCGACACTGAAGCTTTCTTT

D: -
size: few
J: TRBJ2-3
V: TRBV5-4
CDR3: CASSVLGAGDTQYF
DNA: TGTGCCAGCAGCGTCCTGGGGGCAGGGGATACGCAGTATTTT